The clone carrying this TCR beta chain showed up just once. Germline is not matched at one junction end, which may reflect a read error. The data were obtained in a study of blood T cells in healthy people across ages. The second PCR ran roughly 7 to 12 cycles with a sample-barcoded 5' primer and J-beta primers. With 12 random nucleotides, a template-switch adaptor tagged each individual cDNA molecule. MiXCR, run by TCRdb on the 5' RACE reads, gives a single entry per CDR3 protein. The sample yields around 1,000,000 distinct CDR3 sequences, around 27% seen once. Russia was home to the donors, healthy Caucasian individuals aged roughly 6 to 95. CDR1 is SQVTM, CDR2 ANQGSEA, per germline. CDR3 length: 15 amino acids. Separately, the same data were catalogued under a study of T cells of mothers and their children. That investigation notes: In cDNA synthesis, all of the extracted RNA was used at approximately 1.5 ug per 15 ul.

The origin of this receptor is a girl aged 2 to 9 in good health. The sequenced material came from blood. This chain connects TRBV29-1 to TRBJ2-3, with D unresolved. The CDR3, as DNA: TGCAGCGTTAAAGATGGATATGTAAGCACAGATACGCAGTATTTT. Translation: CSVKDGYVSTDTQYF.